This TCR beta chain was obtained from a study of blood T cell repertoires in COVID-19. About the research overall: From the United States, Italy and Spain came samples of acute and convalescent COVID-19. T cells, B-cell-depleted T cells, or PBMCs provided the cDNA or gDNA that served as material.

Source study methods: Amplifying reference gene primers gave estimates of nucleated cell counts. Sequencing was performed with immunoSEQ multiplex PCR; in TCRdb, only in-frame clones are kept and a portion is missing. That table furnishes V, J and clone size, whereas the DNA furnished D and trimming. The profile covers just under 80,000 clones, with over 75% appearing a single time and over 35% taken by the ten largest. J was trimmed by 6 bases and V by 4 bases; bases with no gene match: 17. Germline V gene sequence: CDR1 SGHNT, CDR2 YYREEE (reference sequence). The CDR3 sequence is 17 residues long.

What was sequenced was peripheral blood. The source is a human donor in a cohort sampled during active COVID-19. The J gene is TRBJ1-2, the V gene TRBV5-4; 8 positions agree with TRBD1. The DNA of the CDR3 is TGTGCCAGCAGCCCAGGGACAGGCCGAGGGGCATCGGATGGCTACACCTTC. This codes for CASSPGTGRGASDGYTF.